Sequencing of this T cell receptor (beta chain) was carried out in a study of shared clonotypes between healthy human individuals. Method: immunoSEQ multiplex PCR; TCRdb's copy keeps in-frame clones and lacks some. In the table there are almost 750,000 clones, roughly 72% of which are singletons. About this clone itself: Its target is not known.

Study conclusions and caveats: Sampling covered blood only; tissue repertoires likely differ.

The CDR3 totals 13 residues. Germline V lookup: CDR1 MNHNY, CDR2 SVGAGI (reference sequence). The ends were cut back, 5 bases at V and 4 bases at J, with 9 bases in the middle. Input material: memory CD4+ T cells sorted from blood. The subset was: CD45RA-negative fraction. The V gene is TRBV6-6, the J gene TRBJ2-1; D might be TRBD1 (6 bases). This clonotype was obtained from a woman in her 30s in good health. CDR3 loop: CASSTDRYNEQFF. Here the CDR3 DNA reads TGTGCCAGCAGTACGGACAGATACAATGAGCAGTTCTTC.